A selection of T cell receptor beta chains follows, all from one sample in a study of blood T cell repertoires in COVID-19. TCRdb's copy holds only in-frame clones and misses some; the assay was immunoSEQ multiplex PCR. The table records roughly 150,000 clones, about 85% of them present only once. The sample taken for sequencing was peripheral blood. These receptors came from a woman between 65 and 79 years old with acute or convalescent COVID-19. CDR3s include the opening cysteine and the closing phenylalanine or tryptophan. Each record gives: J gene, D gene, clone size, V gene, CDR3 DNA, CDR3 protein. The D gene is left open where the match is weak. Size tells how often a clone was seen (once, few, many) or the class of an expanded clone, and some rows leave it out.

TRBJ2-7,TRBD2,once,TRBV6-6,TGTGCCAGCATCGCCAGACTAGCGGGATCCTACGAGCAGTACTTC,CASIARLAGSYEQYF
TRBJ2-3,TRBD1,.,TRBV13,TGTGCCAGCAGCTTATCCGGGACAGGGGGCGCAGATACGCAGTATTTT,CASSLSGTGGADTQYF
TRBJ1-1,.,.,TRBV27,TGTGCCAGATCCAGTGATCGACAGAACCCATGGGGCACTGAAGCTTTCTTT,CARSSDRQNPWGTEAFF
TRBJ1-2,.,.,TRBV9,TGTGCCAGCAGCGTAGAGGACAGCTATGGCTACACCTTC,CASSVEDSYGYTF
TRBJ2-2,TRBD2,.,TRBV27,TGTGCCAGCCGACCCTGGGGGGGATTGGCCGGGGAGCTGTTTTTT,CASRPWGGLAGELFF
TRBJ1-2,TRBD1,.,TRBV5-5,TGTGCCAGCAGCAAAGACAGGGATGGCTACACCTTC,CASSKDRDGYTF
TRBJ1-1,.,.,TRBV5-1,TGCGCCAGCAGCTTGGGGAGGGAATTGAACACTGAAGCTTTCTTT,CASSLGRELNTEAFF
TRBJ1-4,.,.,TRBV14,TGTGCCAGCAGCCTAGGGGGTGCGGGTGAAAAACTGTTTTTT,CASSLGGAGEKLFF
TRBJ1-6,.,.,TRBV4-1,TGCGCCAGCAGCCAAGCCCGGACAGACCTTACACCCCTCCACTTT,CASSQARTDLTPLHF
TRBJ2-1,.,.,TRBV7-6,TGTGCCAGCAGGGGTAATTTTGGGACTGCGTCGGACAATGAGCAGTTCTTC,CASRGNFGTASDNEQFF
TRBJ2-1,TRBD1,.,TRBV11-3,TGTGCCAGCAGCTTATCGGGACAGGGCGATGAGCAGTTCTTC,CASSLSGQGDEQFF
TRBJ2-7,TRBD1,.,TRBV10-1,TGCGCCAGCAGCGCGGGACAGGGGAGCTACGAGCAGTACTTC,CASSAGQGSYEQYF
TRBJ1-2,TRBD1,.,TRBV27,TGTGCCAGCAGGACAGGGGCTAACTATGGCTACACCTTC,CASRTGANYGYTF
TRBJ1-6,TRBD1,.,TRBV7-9,TGTGCCAGCAGCTTATTTGGACAGGGAAATTCACCCCTCCACTTT,CASSLFGQGNSPLHF
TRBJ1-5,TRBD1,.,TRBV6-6,TGTGCCAGCAGTTTTGGGACAGGTCGAACCTATCAGCCCCAGCATTTT,CASSFGTGRTYQPQHF
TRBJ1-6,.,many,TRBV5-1,TGCGCCAGCAGCTTTGGGGGCCCGCGCAATTCACCCCTCCACTTT,CASSFGGPRNSPLHF
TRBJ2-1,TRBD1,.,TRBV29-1,TGCAGCGTTGAAATCCGAAGACAGGGTTTTTACGATGAGCAGTTCTTC,CSVEIRRQGFYDEQFF
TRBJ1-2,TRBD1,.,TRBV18,TGTGCCAGCTCACCACCCTTGACAGGGGGGAGCTATGGCTACACCTTC,CASSPPLTGGSYGYTF
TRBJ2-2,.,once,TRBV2,TGTGCCAGCAGGAAGGGGGGACTATACACCGGGGAGCTGTTTTTT,CASRKGGLYTGELFF
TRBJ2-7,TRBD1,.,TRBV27,TGTGCCAGCAGTCCCCGGGACAGGGGAGACTACGAGCAGTACTTC,CASSPRDRGDYEQYF
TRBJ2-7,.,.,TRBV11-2,TGTGCCAGCAGCGCGGACCCGGTCGACGGGAGGTACTTC,CASSADPVDGRYF
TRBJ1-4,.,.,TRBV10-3,TGTGCCACCCGGTCCACGTCTGGGCAAACAACTAATGAAAAACTGTTTTTT,CATRSTSGQTTNEKLFF
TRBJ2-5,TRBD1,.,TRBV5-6,TGTGCCAGCATGCCATTACAGGGGGCGGGAGAGACCCAGTACTTC,CASMPLQGAGETQYF
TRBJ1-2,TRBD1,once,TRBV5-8,TGTGCCAGCAGGGATGGACAGGCGGAAAACTATGGCTACACCTTC,CASRDGQAENYGYTF
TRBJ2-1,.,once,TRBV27,TGTGCCAGCAGTTTTGGAGGTGTTAATGAGCAGTTCTTC,CASSFGGVNEQFF
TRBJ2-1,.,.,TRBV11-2,TGTGCCAGCAGCTTAGCTCGGGGATCTCTCTCCTACAATGAGCAGTTCTTC,CASSLARGSLSYNEQFF
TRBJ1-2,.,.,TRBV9,TGTGCCAGCAGCGTCGCCCGTGGGACGGGGGGTGGCTACACCTTC,CASSVARGTGGGYTF